Each of the 32 T cell receptor beta chains below was sequenced from the same sample in a study of CD8 T cells in ankylosing spondylitis. Each CDR3 protein gets one entry after TCRdb re-called the 5' RACE reads with MiXCR. The sample carries some 7,600 distinct CDR3 sequences, 8.2% recorded once. Sequenced input: blood, either unsorted or a sorted T cell fraction (not recorded which). These receptors originate from a male donor with ankylosing spondylitis or in good health (not recorded which).

Many counts were recorded for this clonotype. In nucleotides, the CDR3 is TGTGCCAGCAGCGTAGGGATGGGGCATTCGACGGATACGCAGTATTTT. This gives the protein CASSVGMGHSTDTQYF. This rearrangement joins TRBV9 to TRBJ2-3, with D possibly being TRBD1 (5 bases). Trimming shortened V by 0 bases and J by 6 bases, and 17 bases separated the two germline ends. There are 16 residues in the CDR3. CDR1 SGDLS and CDR2 YYNGEE come from the germline V gene. The full variable domain, rest sourced from reference TRBV9 and TRBJ2-3, is DSGVTQTPKHLITATGQRVTLRCSPRSGDLSVYWYQQSLDQGLQFLIQYYNGEERAKGNILERFSAQQFPDLHSELNLSSLELGDSALYFCASSVGMGHSTDTQYFGPGTRLTVL.

By sample share, this clonotype is medium-sized. The chain combines TRBV9 with TRBJ1-2; D is undetermined. In germline, CDR1 is SGDLS, CDR2 YYNGEE. The germline V and J ends were trimmed by 0 bases and 0 bases, with 12 bases remaining between them. CDR3 length equals 16 residues. The CDR3 sequence is CASSVVYDTTNYGYTF. The CDR3 DNA reads TGTGCCAGCAGCGTAGTTTATGACACCACTAACTATGGCTACACCTTC.

Only a few counts were recorded for this clonotype. This sequence joins TRBV9 and TRBJ2-1; TRBD2 agrees at 8 bases. The CDR3 is 13 amino acids. Trimming took 6 bases from V and 8 from J; bases not matched to a gene: 7. CDR1 and CDR2 (germline): SGDLS, YYNGEE. CDR3 in DNA: TGTGCCAGCACACCGGGAGGGAGGCATGAGCAGTTCTTC. This sequence encodes CASTPGGRHEQFF.

This clonotype qualifies as medium-sized. The V gene is TRBV9, the J gene TRBJ2-6; D gene uncertain. Trimming took off 9 bases at V and 2 bases at J, with 3 bases between the two ends. This CDR3 spans 11 amino acids. The germline gives CDR1 SGDLS, CDR2 YYNGEE. This CDR3 reads CATPGANVLTF. The CDR3 bases are TGTGCCACTCCTGGGGCCAACGTCCTGACTTTC.

In this sample, this clonotype turned up a few times. The rearrangement links TRBV9 to TRBJ2-1, with 8 positions matching TRBD2. After removal of 3 bases from V and 8 bases from J, the junction contained 7 bases not matched to a gene. There are 14 residues in the CDR3. Germline V CDR1 and CDR2: SGDLS, YYNGEE. The CDR3 region has the DNA TGTGCCAGCAGCGCCACGGGGGGGGTCGATGAGCAGTTCTTC. Translating gives CASSATGGVDEQFF.

This clonotype is labeled medium-sized. The chain recombines TRBV9 with TRBJ2-3; D gene ambiguous. Germline V gene sequence: CDR1 SGDLS, CDR2 YYNGEE. The CDR3 extends over 14 amino acids. V dropped 4 bases and J dropped 1 base, with 10 bases sitting between them. The CDR3 DNA follows: TGTGCCAGCAGCCAATTCGTGGGCACAGATACGCAGTATTTT. Encoded protein: CASSQFVGTDTQYF. Drawing the rest from reference TRBV9 and TRBJ2-3, the complete variable domain is DSGVTQTPKHLITATGQRVTLRCSPRSGDLSVYWYQQSLDQGLQFLIQYYNGEERAKGNILERFSAQQFPDLHSELNLSSLELGDSALYFCASSQFVGTDTQYFGPGTRLTVL.

This clonotype was detected ten times or more. The rearrangement uses TRBV9 and TRBJ2-6; unclear D gene. In germline, CDR1 is SGDLS, CDR2 YYNGEE. V dropped 3 bases and J dropped 2 bases, with 3 bases sitting between them. The CDR3 contains 13 residues. The CDR3 nucleotides read TGTGCCAGCAGCGGGACTGGGGCCAACGTCCTGACTTTC. Amino acids: CASSGTGANVLTF.

Relative to its sample, this clonotype is medium-sized. This chain connects TRBV9 to TRBJ2-5; 8 nucleotides line up with TRBD2. CDR1 SGDLS and CDR2 YYNGEE come from the germline V gene. The CDR3 has 13 residues. Trimming at V came to 3 bases and at J to 5 bases, leaving 3 bases not matched to a gene. The CDR3 DNA reads as TGTGCCAGCAGCGCCAGCGGGGGCGAGACCCAGTACTTC. Translation gives CASSASGGETQYF. The full variable domain, completed using reference TRBV9 and TRBJ2-5, is DSGVTQTPKHLITATGQRVTLRCSPRSGDLSVYWYQQSLDQGLQFLIQYYNGEERAKGNILERFSAQQFPDLHSELNLSSLELGDSALYFCASSASGGETQYFGPGTRLLVL.

The rearrangement uses TRBV9 and TRBJ2-3; 9 nucleotides align to TRBD2. Per the germline V gene, CDR1 is SGDLS and CDR2 is YYNGEE. V gave up 0 bases and J gave up 1 base; unmatched junction bases: 0. There are 15 residues in the CDR3. The CDR3 reads CASSVGLAGTDTQYF. The CDR3 DNA follows: TGTGCCAGCAGCGTAGGACTAGCGGGCACAGATACGCAGTATTTT. Together with reference TRBV9 and TRBJ2-3, the CDR3 gives the full variable domain: DSGVTQTPKHLITATGQRVTLRCSPRSGDLSVYWYQQSLDQGLQFLIQYYNGEERAKGNILERFSAQQFPDLHSELNLSSLELGDSALYFCASSVGLAGTDTQYFGPGTRLTVL.

Ten or more counts support this clonotype. This chain links TRBV9 with TRBJ1-2, with 11 positions matching TRBD1. The trim removed 6 bases at V and 2 bases at J, leaving 6 bases unmatched. This CDR3 region has 15 residues. In germline, CDR1 is SGDLS, CDR2 YYNGEE. DNA of the CDR3: TGTGCCAGCACGTTTGGGGACAGGGGGAACTATGGCTACACCTTC. It specifies CASTFGDRGNYGYTF.

In this sample, this clonotype turned up many times. The CDR3, as DNA: TGTGCCAGCAGCGGTGTCCCGAACAATGAGCAGTTCTTC. Translating gives CASSGVPNNEQFF. The rearrangement joins TRBV9 to TRBJ2-1, with D unclear. V lost 3 bases, J lost 5 bases, and 9 bases lay in between. Looked up from germline, CDR1 is SGDLS and CDR2 is YYNGEE. There are 13 residues in the CDR3.

This clonotype is labeled as medium-sized. The chain links TRBV9 to TRBJ2-1; 9 nucleotides align to TRBD2. V was pared by 3 bases and J by 0 bases, with 1 base of the junction left unmatched. The germline V gene has CDR1 SGDLS and CDR2 YYNGEE. CDR3 length: 15 amino acids. CDR3 sequence: CASSDSGSSYNEQFF. CDR3 in DNA: TGTGCCAGCAGCGATAGCGGGAGCTCCTACAATGAGCAGTTCTTC.

The chain joins TRBV9 to TRBJ2-1; a possible D gene is TRBD1 (5 bases). The germline V and J ends were trimmed by 3 bases and 4 bases, with 8 bases remaining between them. The CDR3 consists of 13 residues. Germline V CDR1 and CDR2: SGDLS, YYNGEE. CDR3 amino acids: CASSEQGYNEQFF. The CDR3 coding sequence is TGTGCCAGCAGCGAGCAGGGTTACAATGAGCAGTTCTTC.

This clonotype was seen ten or more times. The CDR3 loop reads CASSVPGGYGYTF. The CDR3, as DNA: TGTGCCAGCAGCGTCCCAGGGGGCTATGGCTACACCTTC. J is TRBJ1-2 and V is TRBV9; 7 bases map to TRBD1. J gave up 4 bases and V 2 bases, and 2 bases lay outside the gene matches. CDR3 length: 13 residues. CDR1 is SGDLS and CDR2 is YYNGEE in the germline V gene.

This clonotype was counted at least ten times. The V and J genes are TRBV9 and TRBJ2-5, with D perhaps TRBD2 (6 bases). The CDR3 consists of 15 residues. V dropped 3 bases and J dropped 0 bases, with 12 bases sitting between them. CDR1 is SGDLS, CDR2 YYNGEE, per germline. Written as DNA, the CDR3 is TGTGCCAGCAGCGCTGGGGGAGGCTACCAAGAGACCCAGTACTTC. It is translated as CASSAGGGYQETQYF.

This clonotype has a handful of counts. The V gene is TRBV9, the J gene TRBJ2-2, with TRBD1 matching 7 bases. Germline CDR1 reads SGDLS; CDR2 reads YYNGEE. Trimming took 7 bases from V and 0 from J; bases not matched to a gene: 9. The CDR3 extends over 16 amino acids. The CDR3: CASYPTGTANTGELFF. CDR3 sequence (DNA): TGTGCCAGCTACCCAACCGGGACAGCGAACACCGGGGAGCTGTTTTTT.

This clonotype was counted at least ten times. The V gene is TRBV9, the J gene TRBJ2-1; a possible D gene is TRBD2 (6 bases). The germline V gene encodes CDR1 SGDLS and CDR2 YYNGEE. The CDR3 loop spans 13 amino acids. Trimming took off 0 bases at V and 8 bases at J, with 9 bases between the two ends. The CDR3 reads CASSVGTGDEQFF. The CDR3 DNA is TGTGCCAGCAGCGTAGGGACGGGAGATGAGCAGTTCTTC. The complete variable domain, with remaining parts taken from reference TRBV9 and TRBJ2-1, reads DSGVTQTPKHLITATGQRVTLRCSPRSGDLSVYWYQQSLDQGLQFLIQYYNGEERAKGNILERFSAQQFPDLHSELNLSSLELGDSALYFCASSVGTGDEQFFGPGTRLTVL.

Within the sample, this clonotype is medium-sized. The chain has TRBV9 and TRBJ2-3; 8 positions agree with TRBD2. CDR1 is SGDLS and CDR2 is YYNGEE in the germline V gene. V shed 1 base, J shed 6 bases, and the junction held 7 bases outside the gene matches. The CDR3 sequence is 15 residues long. The CDR3 protein is CASSVLTSGRDTQYF. The CDR3 DNA reads as TGTGCCAGCAGCGTACTTACTAGCGGCAGGGATACGCAGTATTTT. The full variable domain, in which reference TRBV9 and TRBJ2-3 provide the parts outside the CDR3, is DSGVTQTPKHLITATGQRVTLRCSPRSGDLSVYWYQQSLDQGLQFLIQYYNGEERAKGNILERFSAQQFPDLHSELNLSSLELGDSALYFCASSVLTSGRDTQYFGPGTRLTVL.

This clonotype was counted at least ten times. This rearrangement joins TRBV9 to TRBJ2-5, with 8 bases aligning to TRBD2. The V gene's germline CDR1 is SGDLS and CDR2 YYNGEE. The trim removed 4 bases at V and 4 bases at J, leaving 12 bases unmatched. This CDR3 is 16 amino acids long. For the CDR3, the DNA is TGTGCCAGCAGCCCCCCACTCGCGGGAGGAGCAGAGACCCAGTACTTC. Translation gives CASSPPLAGGAETQYF.

This clonotype came up a few times. This chain joins TRBV9 and TRBJ2-5; a possible D gene is TRBD1 (8 bases). V lost 4 bases, J lost 4 bases, and 20 bases lay in between. This CDR3 spans 16 amino acids. Germline V lookup: CDR1 SGDLS, CDR2 YYNGEE. The CDR3 region is CASSLGRQGASETQYF. The CDR3 bases are TGTGCCAGCAGCCTCGGGAGGCAGGGGGCTTCAGAGACCCAGTACTTC.

Only a few counts were recorded for this clonotype. V is TRBV9 and J is TRBJ2-2; D is ambiguous. Germline lookup yields CDR1 SGDLS and CDR2 YYNGEE. The CDR3 length is 13 residues. V gave up 4 bases and J gave up 5 bases, with 9 bases separating them. CDR3 sequence (DNA): TGTGCCAGCAGCCTCCAAAGGACCGGGGAGCTGTTTTTT. Amino acid sequence: CASSLQRTGELFF.

This clonotype is classed as hyperexpanded. The rearrangement links TRBV9 to TRBJ2-1, with a possible D match to TRBD1 (7 bases). CDR3 length equals 16 residues. Per the germline V gene, CDR1 is SGDLS and CDR2 is YYNGEE. The germline V and J ends were trimmed by 3 bases and 8 bases, with 21 bases remaining between them. The CDR3 region is CASSAPRDSISDEQFF. In nucleotides, the CDR3 is TGTGCCAGCAGCGCCCCGCGGGACAGTATTTCCGATGAGCAGTTCTTC.

This clonotype was counted ten times or more. The chain couples TRBV9 to TRBJ2-6; D not certain. CDR1 and CDR2 (germline): SGDLS, YYNGEE. The CDR3 has 13 amino acids. Deletions cut 0 bases from V and 4 bases from J, with 2 bases between. The chain's CDR3 is CASSVAGANVLTF. CDR3 DNA sequence: TGTGCCAGCAGCGTAGCCGGGGCCAACGTCCTGACTTTC.

This clonotype was detected ten times or more. The chain uses TRBV9 and TRBJ2-1; D is undetermined. Germline V CDR1 and CDR2: SGDLS, YYNGEE. V was cut by 0 bases and J by 3 bases, with 10 bases left in between. CDR3 length: 15 residues. The CDR3 DNA sequence: TGTGCCAGCAGCGTAGATTATAGCAGCTACAATGAGCAGTTCTTC. This gives the protein CASSVDYSSYNEQFF.

This clonotype was seen only a few times. The chain has TRBV9 and TRBJ2-1; D remains ambiguous. V was cut by 8 bases and J by 0 bases, with 12 bases left in between. The CDR3 runs 14 residues. Per germline, CDR1 SGDLS and CDR2 YYNGEE. The CDR3 bases are TGTGCCAGTTCTGGGGTCCACTCCTACAATGAGCAGTTCTTC. Protein: CASSGVHSYNEQFF. Using reference TRBV9 and TRBJ2-1 for the parts outside the CDR3, the full variable domain is DSGVTQTPKHLITATGQRVTLRCSPRSGDLSVYWYQQSLDQGLQFLIQYYNGEERAKGNILERFSAQQFPDLHSELNLSSLELGDSALYFCASSGVHSYNEQFFGPGTRLTVL.

This clonotype has only a few counts. The chain carries TRBV9 and TRBJ2-2; possible D gene TRBD2, 5 bases. CDR3 length: 14 residues. Trimming shortened V by 0 bases and J by 6 bases, and 9 bases separated the two germline ends. Germline V gives CDR1 SGDLS, CDR2 YYNGEE. The CDR3 DNA follows: TGTGCCAGCAGCGTAGGAGGGATCGCCGGGGAGCTGTTTTTT. Its protein is CASSVGGIAGELFF.

This clonotype was detected many times. This sequence joins TRBV9 and TRBJ2-1; 7 bases are a match to TRBD2. The junction had 3 bases not matched to a gene; V was cut back by 0 bases and J by 6 bases. Germline CDR1 and CDR2: SGDLS and YYNGEE. This CDR3 contains 14 residues. The CDR3 region has the DNA TGTGCCAGCAGCGTAGCGGGCGGGGGCAATGAGCAGTTCTTC. Residues: CASSVAGGGNEQFF.

This clonotype is judged medium-sized. The CDR3 nucleotides are TGTGCCAGCAGCGTTGGGGAGGGGGCTTATAGCAATCAGCCCCAGCATTTT. Encoded protein: CASSVGEGAYSNQPQHF. The chain combines TRBV9 with TRBJ1-5; 7 positions match TRBD1. Germline CDR1 reads SGDLS; CDR2 reads YYNGEE. V lost 2 bases to trimming and J lost 0 bases; unmatched junction nucleotides: 8. The CDR3 covers 17 residues. Drawing the rest from reference TRBV9 and TRBJ1-5, the complete variable domain is DSGVTQTPKHLITATGQRVTLRCSPRSGDLSVYWYQQSLDQGLQFLIQYYNGEERAKGNILERFSAQQFPDLHSELNLSSLELGDSALYFCASSVGEGAYSNQPQHFGDGTRLSIL.

This clonotype ranks as medium-sized. The V and J genes are TRBV9 and TRBJ1-2; D is unresolved. The CDR3 extends over 14 amino acids. From germline, CDR1 is SGDLS and CDR2 YYNGEE. Trimming took 3 bases from V and 1 from J, leaving 10 bases between them. Here the CDR3 reads CASSGYSVNYGYTF. In DNA, the CDR3 is TGTGCCAGCAGCGGCTACAGCGTTAACTATGGCTACACCTTC.

By share, this clonotype counts as medium-sized. The V call is TRBV9, the J call TRBJ1-2; 10 nucleotides align to TRBD1. The CDR3 spans 15 residues. Trimming removed 3 bases from V and 2 bases from J; junction bases left unmatched: 4. The germline gives CDR1 SGDLS, CDR2 YYNGEE. The CDR3 DNA reads as TGTGCCAGCAGCGGCCCGGGACAGGGGAACTATGGCTACACCTTC. This translates into CASSGPGQGNYGYTF.

In its sample, this clonotype ranks as large. The chain employs TRBV9 and TRBJ1-2; no firm D call. From germline, CDR1 is SGDLS and CDR2 YYNGEE. This CDR3 is built from 14 residues. Trimming shortened V by 3 bases and J by 0 bases, and 9 bases separated the two germline ends. The CDR3 protein is CASSGSRANYGYTF. The DNA of the CDR3 is TGTGCCAGCAGCGGGAGTAGGGCTAACTATGGCTACACCTTC.

V usage is TRBV9 and J usage is TRBJ2-3, with D perhaps TRBD2 (5 bases). Trimming left V 4 bases short and J 5 bases short, with 14 bases between. CDR3 length equals 14 residues. In germline, CDR1 is SGDLS, CDR2 YYNGEE. In nucleotides, the CDR3 is TGTGCCAGCAGCCGAACAGACCGGGGAGATACGCAGTATTTT. Translated, it gives CASSRTDRGDTQYF.